These 12 T cell receptor beta chains were all obtained from the same sample, sequenced in a study of human T cells and chemical hapten exposure (dated by TCRdb to the early 2020s). The library relied on RACE. Sequencer: NextSeq 500. In-frame beta chains were kept once TCRdb had trimmed the public reads at Q25 with fastp and called clones with MiXCR. CDR3 protein duplicates are merged, each entry listing the most common genes and DNA. The sample table contains 330,000 or so distinct CDR3 sequences; only one count was recorded for about 6% of them. Under 7% of the sample goes to the ten largest clones. Explained via the paper, the time point label denotes: patch test 2, 6 weeks after DPC sensitization. The treatment or condition tag for this specimen amounts to: therapeutic diphenylcyclopropenone sensitization with weekly scalp DPC. The specimen was whole blood, collected in connection with sensitization to the hapten diphenylcyclopropenone (DPC). These TCRs come from a woman between 18 and 29 years old with alopecia areata. Some clones in this sample may be carry-over from other donors' samples.

The rearrangement uses TRBV20-1 and TRBJ2-5, with TRBD2 identical over 12 bases. The CDR3 has 19 residues. The ends lost 0 bases at V and 4 bases at J; junction bases unmatched: 15. The V gene's germline CDR1 is DFQATT and CDR2 SNEGSKA (reference sequence). The CDR3 DNA is TGCAGTGCTAGAGATAGATCCGCTAGCGGGGGGGCCAAGGGAGAGACCCAGTACTTC. Protein: CSARDRSASGGAKGETQYF.

This clonotype was found many times. V usage is TRBV6-1 and J usage is TRBJ2-7; D remains unclear. This CDR3 has 14 residues. Germline values: CDR1 MNHNS, CDR2 SASEGT. V gave up 7 bases and J gave up 6 bases, with 19 bases separating them. In DNA, the CDR3 is TGTGCCAGCAAGGCAGGCACTACTTCCCTCGAGCAGTACTTC. This translates into CASKAGTTSLEQYF.

The CDR3 loop reads CSARDEGEQYF. In DNA, the CDR3 is TGCAGTGCTAGAGATGAAGGCGAGCAGTACTTC. The chain is built from TRBV20-1 and TRBJ2-7; no definite D call. Germline loops: CDR1 DFQATT, CDR2 SNEGSKA (reference sequence). V lost 0 bases to trimming and J lost 6 bases, with 6 bases between them. The CDR3 is 11 residues long.

This clonotype has at least ten counts. This rearrangement joins TRBV28 to TRBJ2-3; 8 positions match TRBD1. Germline lookup yields CDR1 MDHEN and CDR2 SYDVKM. The CDR3 covers 14 residues. V shed 5 bases and J 3 bases; nucleotides not matched to a gene: 4. The DNA for the CDR3 is TGTGCCAGCAGTCCGGGACAGGCGACAGATACGCAGTATTTT. Residues: CASSPGQATDTQYF.

At least ten counts were recorded for this clonotype. The CDR3 bases are TGTGCCAGCAGTTTTCTCCGGGGGGCTAGCACAGATACGCAGTATTTT. The encoded protein is CASSFLRGASTDTQYF. The chain links TRBV27 to TRBJ2-3; a weak D match, TRBD2 (7 bases). CDR1 is MNHEY, CDR2 SMNVEV, per germline (reference sequence). The CDR3 is 16 amino acids. V was shortened by 3 bases and J by 0 bases, with 13 bases between the two germline ends.

This clonotype was detected a few times. V is TRBV6-5 and J is TRBJ1-1, with unresolved D. The CDR3 has 18 residues. V was trimmed by 0 bases and J by 2 bases, leaving 19 bases between them. Germline-derived CDR1 and CDR2 are MNHEY and SVGAGI. CDR3 in DNA: TGTGCCAGCAGTTACTCTAGGTGGGCGGGTTCTGGAAACACTGAAGCTTTCTTT. Translated: CASSYSRWAGSGNTEAFF.

There are a few counts of this clonotype. The chain combines TRBV11-1 with TRBJ2-7; unclear D gene. Germline CDR1 reads SGHAT; CDR2 reads FQDESV (reference sequence). The CDR3 length is 14 residues. V lost 3 bases and J 6 bases, leaving 15 bases between the germline ends. CDR3 amino acids: CASSFGRAITEQYF. As DNA, the CDR3 is TGTGCCAGCAGCTTCGGAAGGGCTATCACCGAGCAGTACTTC.

This clonotype occurred many times. The chain is built from TRBV6-5 and TRBJ1-2; D is unclear. V lost 2 bases and J lost 1, with 5 bases in between. This CDR3 is built from 13 residues. Germline values: CDR1 MNHEY, CDR2 SVGAGI. The CDR3 loop reads CASSYGHNYGYTF. The CDR3 bases are TGTGCCAGCAGTTACGGGCATAACTATGGCTACACCTTC.

This clonotype was detected ten times or more. J is TRBJ1-6 and V is TRBV4-2; the match to TRBD1 covers 7 bases. Germline V gene lookup returns CDR1 LGHNA and CDR2 YNFKEQ. This CDR3 spans 14 amino acids. V lost 2 bases and J lost 8; bases outside the gene matches: 3. For the CDR3, the DNA is TGTGCCAGCAGCCAACCGGGACAGTATTCACCCCTCCACTTT. This translates into CASSQPGQYSPLHF.

This clonotype was observed at least ten times. The chain is built from TRBV7-2 and TRBJ2-2, with TRBD1 matching over 9 bases. Germline V gene data show CDR1 as SGHTA and CDR2 as FQGNSA. This CDR3 is 15 amino acids long. The trim removed 5 bases at V and 3 bases at J, leaving 4 bases unmatched. CDR3 region: CASSPDRGDTGELFF. The CDR3 nucleotides are TGTGCCAGCAGCCCTGACAGGGGGGACACCGGGGAGCTGTTTTTT.

This clonotype was seen repeatedly, ten times or more. This rearrangement joins TRBV14 to TRBJ1-5, with unresolved D. The CDR3 is made up of 14 amino acids. Germline V gene data show CDR1 as SGHDN and CDR2 as FVKESK. V was shortened by 5 bases and J by 0 bases, with 8 bases between the two germline ends. The CDR3 sequence: CASSSSSSNQPQHF. The CDR3 DNA reads as TGTGCCAGCAGCTCATCTTCTAGCAATCAGCCCCAGCATTTT.

This chain connects TRBV6-6 to TRBJ2-7; the D gene could be TRBD1 or TRBD2 (6 bases each). The CDR3 consists of 14 residues. The ends were cut back, 8 bases at V and 2 bases at J, with 16 bases in the middle. Germline V lookup: CDR1 MNHNY, CDR2 SVGAGI (reference sequence). The CDR3 sequence is CASGEQGGAYEQYF. Written as DNA, the CDR3 is TGTGCCAGCGGGGAACAGGGAGGTGCCTACGAGCAGTACTTC.